Described below is a single T cell receptor beta chain sequence and its context. These data originate in a study of blood T cell repertoires in COVID-19. Sequencing used immunoSEQ multiplex PCR; TCRdb keeps in-frame clones, though not all of them. The sample includes about 190,000 clones, around 79% of them seen just once. This CDR3 contains 15 residues. V lost 2 bases and J lost 7, with 12 bases in between. Germline-derived CDR1 and CDR2 are SGHDN and FVKESK. The sample consisted of peripheral blood. This rearrangement joins TRBV14 to TRBJ1-6; TRBD1 is a possible D gene (6 bases). The source of this sequence is a woman in her fifties or sixties with acute or convalescent COVID-19. The DNA for the CDR3 is TGTGCCAGCAGCCAACTCCAGACAGGCAATTCACCCCTCCACTTT. It encodes CASSQLQTGNSPLHF.